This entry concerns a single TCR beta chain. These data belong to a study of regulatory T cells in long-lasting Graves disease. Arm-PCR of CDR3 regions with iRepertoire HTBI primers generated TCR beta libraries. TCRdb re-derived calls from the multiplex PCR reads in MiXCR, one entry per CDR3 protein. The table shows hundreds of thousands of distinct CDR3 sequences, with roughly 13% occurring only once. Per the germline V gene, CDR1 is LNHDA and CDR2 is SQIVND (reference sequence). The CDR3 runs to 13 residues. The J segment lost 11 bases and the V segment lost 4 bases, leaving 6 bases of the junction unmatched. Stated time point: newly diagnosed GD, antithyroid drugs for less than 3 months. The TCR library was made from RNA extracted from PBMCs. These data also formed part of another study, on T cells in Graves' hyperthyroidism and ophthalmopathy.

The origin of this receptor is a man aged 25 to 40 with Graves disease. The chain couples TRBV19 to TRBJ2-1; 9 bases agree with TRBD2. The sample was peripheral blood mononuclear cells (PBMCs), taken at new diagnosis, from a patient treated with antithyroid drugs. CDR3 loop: CASSTWTSDKQFF. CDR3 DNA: TGTGCCAGTAGTACCTGGACTAGCGATAAGCAGTTCTTC.